A single sample is the source of the 7 T cell receptor beta chains below, sequenced in a study of technical replicates of blood from a few donors. Clones were sequenced by immunoSEQ multiplex PCR, and TCRdb holds only the in-frame ones, with some missing. The sample lists about 50,000 clones, 95% to 97% occurring once. The sample was T cells isolated from PBMCs. These receptor sequences come from a human donor in good health.

The chain carries TRBV2 and TRBJ1-2, with 9 positions matching TRBD1. Germline V gene lookup returns CDR1 SNHLY and CDR2 FYNNEI. The V and J ends lost 2 bases and 8 bases, in that order; junction bases with no gene match: 9. This CDR3 is 15 amino acids long. The DNA of the CDR3 is TGTGCCAGCAGTGAACCCTGGGACAGGGACGGCGGCTACACCTTC. Translating gives CASSEPWDRDGGYTF.

The chain links TRBV5-1 to TRBJ2-5; D perhaps matches TRBD2 (5 bases). Germline loops: CDR1 SGHRS, CDR2 YFSETQ. The CDR3 length is 15 residues. V shed 2 bases and J shed 0 bases, with 11 bases lying between them. Here the CDR3 DNA reads TGCGCCAGCAGCTTCGAGGGAAACTACCAAGAGACCCAGTACTTC. Protein: CASSFEGNYQETQYF.

The rearrangement links TRBV7-8 to TRBJ2-3; D is uncertain. The CDR3 has 12 amino acids. CDR1 and CDR2 (germline): SGHVS, FQNEAQ. The germline V and J ends were trimmed by 1 base and 5 bases, with 4 bases remaining between them. The CDR3 protein is CASSLVRDTQYF. The CDR3 DNA reads as TGTGCCAGCAGCTTAGTCCGAGATACGCAGTATTTT.

The chain uses TRBV5-1 and TRBJ1-3, with a weak D call TRBD1 (5 bases). V lost 0 bases and J 3 bases, leaving 10 bases between the germline ends. CDR1 and CDR2 (germline): SGHRS, YFSETQ. CDR3 length: 15 residues. CDR3 residues: CASSLGGADGNTIYF. CDR3 DNA: TGCGCCAGCAGCTTGGGTGGGGCCGATGGAAACACCATATATTTT.

The chain couples TRBV4-3 to TRBJ2-7; 8 positions match TRBD2. The CDR3 length is 15 residues. The germline V gene encodes CDR1 LGHNA and CDR2 YSLEER. Losses at the gene ends were 1 base for V and 2 bases for J; bases not matched to a gene: 4. The CDR3 DNA sequence: TGCGCCAGCAGCCAAGTGCCTAGCGGGCCCTACGAGCAGTACTTC. Translating gives CASSQVPSGPYEQYF.

V usage is TRBV5-1 and J usage is TRBJ2-2; 7 bases map to TRBD2. The CDR3 spans 16 residues. Germline CDR1 and CDR2: SGHRS and YFSETQ. V lost 2 bases and J lost 4; bases outside the gene matches: 8. The CDR3 nucleotides are TGCGCCAGCAGCTTATATGCAGCGGGACCCACCGGGGAGCTGTTTTTT. This sequence encodes CASSLYAAGPTGELFF.

In this sample, this clone is medium-sized (0.01 to 0.1%). The CDR3 sequence: CASSPLQGYAGELFF. The CDR3 DNA sequence: TGTGCCAGCAGTCCCCTACAGGGTTATGCCGGGGAGCTGTTTTTT. This sequence joins TRBV6-1 and TRBJ2-2; the D gene is possibly TRBD1 (6 bases). The CDR3 runs to 15 residues. Trimming pared 5 bases from V and 6 bases from J, leaving 16 bases between. Germline lookup yields CDR1 MNHNS and CDR2 SASEGT.